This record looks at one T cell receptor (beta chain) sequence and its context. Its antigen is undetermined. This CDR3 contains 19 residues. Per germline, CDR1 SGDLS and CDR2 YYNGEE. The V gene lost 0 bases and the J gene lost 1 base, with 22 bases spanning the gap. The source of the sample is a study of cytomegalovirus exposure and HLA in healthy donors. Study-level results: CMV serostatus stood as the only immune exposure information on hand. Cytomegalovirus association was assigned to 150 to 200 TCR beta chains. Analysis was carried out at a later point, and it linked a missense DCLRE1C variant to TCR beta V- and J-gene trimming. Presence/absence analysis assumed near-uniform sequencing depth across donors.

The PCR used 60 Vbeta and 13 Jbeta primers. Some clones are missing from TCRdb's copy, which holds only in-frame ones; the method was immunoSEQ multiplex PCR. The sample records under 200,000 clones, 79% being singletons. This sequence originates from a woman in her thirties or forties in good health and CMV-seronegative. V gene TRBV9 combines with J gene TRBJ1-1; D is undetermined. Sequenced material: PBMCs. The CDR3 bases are TGTGCCAGCAGCGTAGACCCCACACGGGAGAATGGACCGAACACTGAAGCTTTCTTT. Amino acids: CASSVDPTRENGPNTEAFF.